These 25 T cell receptor beta chains came from one sample sequenced in a study of CD8+ T cells in alopecia areata. The treatment is: oral pan-JAK inhibitor, 5-10 mg twice daily. Extracted from the samples, RNA was reverse transcribed into cDNA to serve as the sequencing template. Data came from immunoSEQ multiplex PCR; TCRdb stores just in-frame clones and leaves some out. The repertoire consists of about 160,000 clones, with 65% occurring once and the leading ten covering around 0.91%. The sample was CD4+ T cells sorted from blood, taken at week 4, from a patient treated with tofacitinib. These receptors came from a human donor with alopecia areata.

This chain links TRBV29-1 with TRBJ2-2; a possible D gene is TRBD1 (7 bases). The CDR3 is made up of 13 amino acids. V lost 7 bases and J 4 bases, leaving 13 bases between the germline ends. The germline V gene encodes CDR1 SQVTM and CDR2 ANQGSEA. The CDR3 here is CSARQGGTGELFF. DNA for the CDR3: TGCAGCGCCCGACAGGGAGGCACCGGGGAGCTGTTTTTT.

This clone was seen only a few times. V usage is TRBV30 and J usage is TRBJ2-1; D is ambiguous. Germline lookup yields CDR1 GTSNPN and CDR2 SVGIG (reference sequence). V was pared by 2 bases and J by 1 base, with 18 bases between. The CDR3 spans 17 residues. The CDR3 is CAWSLGPTHPSYNEQFF. The CDR3 coding sequence is TGTGCCTGGAGTCTCGGGCCAACTCATCCTTCCTACAATGAGCAGTTCTTC.

The V and J genes are TRBV30 and TRBJ1-6; D is perhaps TRBD1 (5 bases). Germline CDR1 and CDR2: GTSNPN and SVGIG (reference sequence). The CDR3 is 14 amino acids. The V gene lost 2 bases and the J gene lost 8 bases, with 13 bases spanning the gap. CDR3 bases: TGTGCCTGGAGTACAGGACAACGTCATTCACCCCTCCACTTT. The encoded protein is CAWSTGQRHSPLHF.

This clone was seen only once. This chain links TRBV5-6 with TRBJ1-6; TRBD1 might be the D (5 bases). This CDR3 spans 13 amino acids. With 1 base removed from V and 9 bases from J, the gap between germline ends came to 8 bases. From germline, CDR1 is SGHDT and CDR2 YYEEEE. This chain's CDR3 is CASSLMGTSPLHF. In nucleotides, the CDR3 is TGTGCCAGCAGCTTGATGGGGACTTCACCCCTCCACTTT.

The chain carries TRBV5-4 and TRBJ2-7; either TRBD1 or TRBD2 may supply D (5 bases each). The germline CDR1 and CDR2 sequences are SGHNT and YYREEE (reference sequence). Trimming removed 5 bases from V and 0 bases from J, with 12 bases in between. The CDR3 runs 14 residues. CDR3 loop: CASSQGPFSYEQYF. The CDR3 nucleotides are TGTGCCAGCAGTCAGGGACCCTTCTCCTACGAGCAGTACTTC.

The chain carries TRBV18 and TRBJ2-1, with D unclear. The CDR3 spans 16 residues. V was cut by 3 bases and J by 9 bases, with 21 bases left in between. The germline V gene has CDR1 KGHSH and CDR2 LQKENI. The CDR3 DNA sequence: TGTGCCAGCTCACCTTCGGGTCTTACCCCCATGGGTGAGCAGTTCTTC. Translating gives CASSPSGLTPMGEQFF.

The chain joins TRBV30 to TRBJ2-7, with 7 positions matching TRBD2. CDR1 GTSNPN and CDR2 SVGIG come from the germline V gene (reference sequence). V shed 4 bases, J shed 2 bases, and the junction held 5 bases outside the gene matches. This CDR3 is 13 amino acids long. CDR3 in DNA: TGTGCCTGGACCCCGGGGGGAGCCTACGAGCAGTACTTC. This translates into CAWTPGGAYEQYF.

This clone was observed a handful of times. This chain joins TRBV20-1 and TRBJ1-1; no reliable D call. This CDR3 contains 11 residues. The V gene's germline CDR1 is DFQATT and CDR2 SNEGSKA (reference sequence). V lost 3 bases and J lost 6, with 8 bases in between. The CDR3 DNA sequence: TGCAGTGCTAGCGCGCAGGCTGAAGCTTTCTTT. Translating it yields CSASAQAEAFF.

The J gene is TRBJ1-2, the V gene TRBV7-8; D is perhaps TRBD1 (5 bases). Trimming stripped 0 bases from V and 5 bases from J, with 10 bases between. This CDR3 is built from 14 residues. The germline CDR1 and CDR2 sequences are SGHVS and FQNEAQ. CDR3 coding DNA: TGTGCCAGCAGCTTAGCCCGGACACTTTATGGCTACACCTTC. As protein: CASSLARTLYGYTF.

The chain is built from TRBV29-1 and TRBJ2-3; D not resolved. V was pared by 4 bases and J by 2 bases, with 16 bases between. In germline, CDR1 is SQVTM, CDR2 ANQGSEA. This CDR3 spans 15 amino acids. The CDR3 loop is CSVVSTERTTDTQYF. Here the CDR3 DNA reads TGCAGCGTTGTGTCGACGGAAAGGACCACAGATACGCAGTATTTT.

This clone was detected a few times. The V and J genes are TRBV6-5 and TRBJ1-5; TRBD1 matches at 7 bases. CDR3 size: 16 residues. CDR1 is MNHEY, CDR2 SVGAGI, per germline. With V trimmed by 0 bases and J by 2 bases, 4 bases remained unmatched. CDR3 loop: CASSYSRQGGNQPQHF. The DNA for the CDR3 is TGTGCCAGCAGTTACTCGAGACAGGGAGGCAATCAGCCCCAGCATTTT.

The rearrangement joins TRBV30 to TRBJ1-2, with no clear D. The CDR3 has 12 residues. In germline, CDR1 is GTSNPN, CDR2 SVGIG (reference sequence). V lost 5 bases to trimming and J lost 7 bases, with 14 bases between them. Here the CDR3 reads CAWAPVVGGYTF. The CDR3, as DNA: TGTGCCTGGGCTCCCGTTGTGGGTGGCTACACCTTC. Supplemented by reference TRBV30 and TRBJ1-2, the full variable domain reads SQTIHQWPATLVQPVGSPLSLECTVEGTSNPNLYWYRQAAGRGLQLLFYSVGIGQISSEVPQNLSASRPQDRQFILSSKKLLLSDSGFYLCAWAPVVGGYTFGSGTRLTVV.

A few counts support this clone. V is TRBV30 and J is TRBJ2-4; TRBD1 matches 8 bases. Germline V gives CDR1 GTSNPN, CDR2 SVGIG (reference sequence). CDR3 length: 12 residues. Losses at the gene ends were 0 bases for V and 14 bases for J; bases not matched to a gene: 6. CDR3 coding DNA: TGTGCCTGGAGTGTAGGGGGGACAGGAAAGTACTTC. Its protein is CAWSVGGTGKYF. Together with reference TRBV30 and TRBJ2-4, the CDR3 gives the full variable domain: SQTIHQWPATLVQPVGSPLSLECTVEGTSNPNLYWYRQAAGRGLQLLFYSVGIGQISSEVPQNLSASRPQDRQFILSSKKLLLSDSGFYLCAWSVGGTGKYFGAGTRLSVL.

The V call is TRBV29-1, the J call TRBJ1-4; D remains unclear. The germline V gene encodes CDR1 SQVTM and CDR2 ANQGSEA. Trimming took 5 bases from V and 5 from J, leaving 12 bases between them. This CDR3 contains 13 residues. CDR3 region: CSVRPSVNEKLFF. CDR3 DNA sequence: TGCAGCGTTCGACCCTCGGTCAATGAAAAACTGTTTTTT.

The gene calls are TRBV6-6 and TRBJ1-5; 7 bases agree with TRBD1. This CDR3 region has 12 residues. Germline V gene sequence: CDR1 MNHNY, CDR2 SVGAGI (reference sequence). V lost 10 bases to trimming and J lost 6 bases; unmatched junction nucleotides: 6. This CDR3 reads CATTTGTQPQHF. The DNA of the CDR3 is TGTGCCACCACGACAGGGACTCAGCCCCAGCATTTT.

The chain recombines TRBV30 with TRBJ2-5; TRBD2 might be the D (5 bases). From germline, CDR1 is GTSNPN and CDR2 SVGIG (reference sequence). With 0 bases removed from V and 5 bases from J, the gap between germline ends came to 13 bases. CDR3 length equals 14 residues. The CDR3 loop is CAWSVHGVEETQYF. In DNA form, the CDR3 reads TGTGCCTGGAGTGTACACGGGGTTGAGGAGACCCAGTACTTC.

The chain carries TRBV30 and TRBJ1-2; perhaps TRBD1 as D (5 bases). The germline gives CDR1 GTSNPN, CDR2 SVGIG (reference sequence). The germline V and J ends were trimmed by 3 bases and 3 bases, with 8 bases remaining between them. CDR3 length: 12 amino acids. This CDR3 is CAWRDTYYGYTF. The CDR3 coding sequence is TGTGCCTGGAGGGACACCTACTATGGCTACACCTTC.

This clone was picked up a small number of times. The V gene is TRBV4-2, the J gene TRBJ1-2; D gene uncertain. V was cut by 0 bases and J by 4 bases, with 12 bases left in between. This CDR3 is 15 amino acids long. Germline V gene lookup returns CDR1 LGHNA and CDR2 YNFKEQ. The CDR3 region has the DNA TGTGCCAGCAGCCAAGATCGCACAGCAAGCTATGGCTACACCTTC. It specifies CASSQDRTASYGYTF.

This chain uses TRBV29-1 with TRBJ2-2; D possibly corresponds to TRBD1 (6 bases). From germline, CDR1 is SQVTM and CDR2 ANQGSEA. V dropped 4 bases and J dropped 0 bases, with 9 bases sitting between them. The length of the CDR3 is 14 residues. DNA for the CDR3: TGCAGCGTTGTCGACAGGTCGAACACCGGGGAGCTGTTTTTT. Its protein product is CSVVDRSNTGELFF.

This clone has more than one count but fewer than ten. This chain connects TRBV19 to TRBJ2-7; 8 bases line up with TRBD1. This CDR3 is 15 amino acids long. Germline lookup yields CDR1 LNHDA and CDR2 SQIVND (reference sequence). V gave up 3 bases and J gave up 1 base; unmatched junction bases: 5. The CDR3 reads CASSMGQETSYEQYF. In DNA, the CDR3 is TGTGCCAGTAGTATGGGACAGGAGACTTCCTACGAGCAGTACTTC. Combining the CDR3 with reference TRBV19 and TRBJ2-7 gives the whole variable domain DGGITQSPKYLFRKEGQNVTLSCEQNLNHDAMYWYRQDPGQGLRLIYYSQIVNDFQKGDIAEGYSVSREKKESFPLTVTSAQKNPTAFYLCASSMGQETSYEQYFGPGTRLTVT.

The chain has TRBV2 and TRBJ2-2, with D possibly TRBD2 on 5 matching bases. CDR1 and CDR2 (germline): SNHLY, FYNNEI. V was shortened by 4 bases and J by 4 bases, with 7 bases between the two germline ends. The CDR3 is made up of 13 amino acids. The CDR3 coding sequence is TGTGCCAGCAGTGCGCGGGCCACCGGGGAGCTGTTTTTT. It codes for CASSARATGELFF.

The J gene is TRBJ2-5, the V gene TRBV7-2; D is undetermined. V was pared by 5 bases and J by 5 bases, with 15 bases between. Germline lookup yields CDR1 SGHTA and CDR2 FQGNSA. The CDR3 runs 14 residues. In DNA form, the CDR3 reads TGTGCCAGCAGCCCGAGCAGAATGGGGGAGACCCAGTACTTC. As protein: CASSPSRMGETQYF. Filled out from reference TRBV7-2 and TRBJ2-5, the complete variable domain reads GAGVSQSPSNKVTEKGKDVELRCDPISGHTALYWYRQSLGQGLEFLIYFQGNSAPDKSGLPSDRFSAERTGGSVSTLTIQRTQQEDSAVYLCASSPSRMGETQYFGPGTRLLVL.

The chain couples TRBV29-1 to TRBJ2-1, with TRBD2 matching 8 bases. The ends lost 3 bases at V and 4 bases at J; junction bases unmatched: 2. Germline V gene lookup returns CDR1 SQVTM and CDR2 ANQGSEA. The CDR3 loop spans 13 amino acids. The CDR3 protein is CSVEAGGYNEQFF. The CDR3 DNA reads TGCAGCGTTGAGGCGGGGGGATACAATGAGCAGTTCTTC.

The V gene is TRBV29-1, the J gene TRBJ2-3; 14 bases are a match to TRBD2. The germline V gene has CDR1 SQVTM and CDR2 ANQGSEA. The CDR3 spans 15 residues. V gave up 7 bases and J gave up 4 bases; unmatched junction bases: 7. The CDR3 DNA reads as TGCAGCGGCAGAGGACTAGCGGGGGGTCCAGATACGCAGTATTTT. It is translated as CSGRGLAGGPDTQYF.

This clone was counted a few times. The gene calls are TRBV29-1 and TRBJ2-7; weak D call: TRBD2 (6 bases). This CDR3 comprises 14 residues. Trimming stripped 4 bases from V and 5 bases from J, with 18 bases between. Germline loops: CDR1 SQVTM, CDR2 ANQGSEA. In nucleotides, the CDR3 is TGCAGCGTTGTTAGGGACTCCGGAGGAGACGAGCAGTACTTC. Translating gives CSVVRDSGGDEQYF.